One sample yielded the 25 T cell receptor beta chains listed below, sequenced in a study of shared clonotypes between healthy human individuals. Cells designated naive CD8 were CD45RO-negative and were positively selected for CCR7, with terminally differentiated effector memory CD45RA+ cells excluded. Generated by immunoSEQ multiplex PCR, the TCRdb table keeps only in-frame clones and is missing some. The profile shows approximately 1.9 million clones, 85% to 95% of them singletons. The sequenced sample was naive CD8+ T cells from PBMCs. The receptors were gathered from a man younger than 35 in good health. Some clones in this sample may be carry-over from other donors' samples.

V and J are TRBV9 and TRBJ2-7; TRBD1 matches 10 bases. CDR1 SGDLS and CDR2 YYNGEE come from the germline V gene. The CDR3 is made up of 16 amino acids. V lost 4 bases and J lost 2; bases outside the gene matches: 9. CDR3 DNA: TGTGCCAGCAGCTCGACCGGGACAGGGGTCACCTACGAGCAGTACTTC. This sequence encodes CASSSTGTGVTYEQYF.

J is TRBJ2-7 and V is TRBV27; 11 nucleotides match TRBD2. Germline V gives CDR1 MNHEY, CDR2 SMNVEV (reference sequence). The V and J ends lost 6 bases and 3 bases, in that order; junction bases with no gene match: 4. The CDR3 sequence is 14 residues long. The CDR3 region is CASRLAGGLYEQYF. The DNA of the CDR3 is TGTGCCAGCAGGCTAGCGGGAGGACTCTACGAGCAGTACTTC.

The chain carries TRBV7-9 and TRBJ2-7; 11 bases are a match to TRBD2. Per germline, CDR1 SEHNR and CDR2 FQNEAQ (reference sequence). The CDR3 spans 17 residues. V dropped 4 bases and J dropped 4; count of bases not matched to a gene: 12. This CDR3 is CASSSPVGTSGSYEQYF. The CDR3 nucleotides read TGTGCCAGCAGCTCCCCCGTTGGGACTAGCGGCTCGTACGAGCAGTACTTC.

Only one count was recorded for this clone. The genes are TRBV13 and TRBJ2-1; D assignment may be TRBD1 or TRBD2 (5 bases each). Trimming removed 3 bases at V and 3 bases at J, with 15 bases between. This CDR3 is built from 16 residues. CDR1 is PRHDT, CDR2 FYEKMQ, per germline (reference sequence). The DNA of the CDR3 is TGTGCCAGCAGCTTGGGGACCTATGGTGGCTACAATGAGCAGTTCTTC. Translation gives CASSLGTYGGYNEQFF.

The rearrangement joins TRBV27 to TRBJ1-4; unclear D gene. There are 17 residues in the CDR3. Germline CDR1 MNHEY, CDR2 SMNVEV (reference sequence). V dropped 5 bases and J dropped 0 bases, with 16 bases sitting between them. CDR3 sequence reads: CASSNRQEETTNEKLFF. The CDR3 DNA is TGTGCCAGCAGTAACCGGCAGGAGGAAACAACTAATGAAAAACTGTTTTTT.

The gene calls are TRBV7-9 and TRBJ1-2; D gene uncertain. Germline-derived CDR1 and CDR2 are SEHNR and FQNEAQ (reference sequence). Trimming shortened V by 5 bases and J by 2 bases, and 18 bases separated the two germline ends. The CDR3 is made up of 16 amino acids. DNA for the CDR3: TGTGCCAGCAGCACCACAGAGATCCCATTCAACTATGGCTACACCTTC. Translating it yields CASSTTEIPFNYGYTF.

Comment on this clone: This specimen includes other DNA sequences encoding the same CDR3. The rearrangement uses TRBV28 and TRBJ2-3; D is unclear. Trimming left V 2 bases short and J 0 bases short, with 6 bases between. The germline CDR1 and CDR2 sequences are MDHEN and SYDVKM. The CDR3 has 14 amino acids. The CDR3 sequence is CASSLRRSTDTQYF. The CDR3 bases are TGTGCCAGCAGTTTACGGCGGAGCACAGATACGCAGTATTTT.

The rearrangement links TRBV7-8 to TRBJ1-1; D is perhaps TRBD1 (5 bases). Germline V gene lookup returns CDR1 SGHVS and CDR2 FQNEAQ. Trimming left V 5 bases short and J 0 bases short, with 19 bases between. The CDR3 is made up of 17 amino acids. CDR3 nucleotide sequence: TGTGCCAGCAGCGCCATAACGCCGGGACCGATGAACACTGAAGCTTTCTTT. This encodes CASSAITPGPMNTEAFF. The full variable domain, in which reference TRBV7-8 and TRBJ1-1 provide the parts outside the CDR3, is GAGVSQSPRYKVAKRGQDVALRCDPISGHVSLFWYQQALGQGPEFLTYFQNEAQLDKSGLPSDRFFAERPEGSVSTLKIQRTQQEDSAVYLCASSAITPGPMNTEAFFGQGTRLTVV.

This chain connects TRBV6-1 to TRBJ2-5, with D possibly matching TRBD1 (6 bases). The CDR3 has 15 residues. Trimming pared 4 bases from V and 5 bases from J, leaving 17 bases between. Germline CDR1 and CDR2: MNHNS and SASEGT. CDR3 region: CASSVQGIGKETQYF. CDR3 in DNA: TGTGCCAGCAGTGTACAGGGAATTGGTAAGGAGACCCAGTACTTC.

The chain links TRBV4-1 to TRBJ2-2; D ambiguous. Trimming left V 0 bases short and J 6 bases short, with 8 bases between. The CDR3 has 14 residues. The germline gives CDR1 MGHRA, CDR2 YSYEKL. The CDR3 sequence is CASSQDPRPGELFF. The CDR3 nucleotides are TGCGCCAGCAGCCAAGATCCGCGGCCCGGGGAGCTGTTTTTT.

The rearrangement joins TRBV27 to TRBJ1-2; possibly TRBD1 for D (6 bases). This CDR3 spans 15 amino acids. Between the trimmed V and J ends, which lost 5 bases and 3 bases, there was a span of 16 bases. CDR1 and CDR2 from the germline V gene are MNHEY and SMNVEV (reference sequence). CDR3 sequence (DNA): TGTGCCAGCAGTCCTGGGACAACTCGGGACTATGGCTACACCTTC. Translated: CASSPGTTRDYGYTF.

This chain uses TRBV9 with TRBJ2-6; the D gene is possibly TRBD1 (6 bases). Deletions cut 0 bases from V and 4 bases from J, with 11 bases between. Germline V gene lookup returns CDR1 SGDLS and CDR2 YYNGEE. The CDR3 is made up of 16 amino acids. The CDR3 coding sequence is TGTGCCAGCAGCGTAGAGAGGGGGACAGGGGCCAACGTCCTGACTTTC. As protein: CASSVERGTGANVLTF.

The CDR3 nucleotides are TGTGCCAGCAGCCACGGACGATCAGAGACCCAGTACTTC. Its protein product is CASSHGRSETQYF. V and J are TRBV14 and TRBJ2-5; D remains unclear. CDR3 length equals 13 residues. V was trimmed by 3 bases and J by 4 bases, leaving 9 bases between them. Germline CDR1 reads SGHDN; CDR2 reads FVKESK.

The J gene is TRBJ2-7, the V gene TRBV5-6, with TRBD1 as a possible D gene (6 bases). The germline V gene encodes CDR1 SGHDT and CDR2 YYEEEE. There are 16 residues in the CDR3. Trimming stripped 5 bases from V and 3 bases from J, with 21 bases between. The CDR3 region has the DNA TGTGCCAGCAGTTCGACGGCCGGGACACGAATCTACGAGCAGTACTTC. Protein product: CASSSTAGTRIYEQYF.

V usage is TRBV5-1 and J usage is TRBJ2-1; 12 bases are a match to TRBD2. From germline, CDR1 is SGHRS and CDR2 YFSETQ. Unmatched junction bases numbered 9, after V lost 4 bases and J lost 7 bases. This CDR3 is built from 16 residues. Here the CDR3 reads CASSPKPGLAGNEQFF. The DNA of the CDR3 is TGCGCCAGCAGCCCGAAACCGGGACTAGCGGGTAATGAGCAGTTCTTC.

The chain links TRBV6-5 to TRBJ1-5; maybe TRBD1 (6 bases). There are 15 residues in the CDR3. The V end lost 2 bases, the J end lost 7 bases, and 15 bases lay between the germline ends. Germline CDR1 and CDR2: MNHEY and SVGAGI. DNA for the CDR3: TGTGCCAGCAGTTACACCAGGGGCGCCGGGCAGCCCCAGCATTTT. Amino acids: CASSYTRGAGQPQHF.

This rearrangement joins TRBV28 to TRBJ2-7; D is possibly TRBD1 or TRBD2 (5 bases each). The V gene lost 2 bases and the J gene lost 9 bases, with 20 bases spanning the gap. CDR1 MDHEN and CDR2 SYDVKM come from the germline V gene. This CDR3 region has 15 residues. In DNA, the CDR3 is TGTGCCAGCAGTTTAGCCTCGGGACGGTGGAGTAGGCAGTACTTC. Protein product: CASSLASGRWSRQYF.

The chain recombines TRBV7-6 with TRBJ2-1; D is possibly TRBD1 (7 bases). The CDR3 runs 14 residues. CDR1 is SGHVS and CDR2 is FNYEAQ in the germline V gene. Trimming removed 1 base at V and 7 bases at J, with 11 bases between. This CDR3 is CASSLVSGGNEQFF. Written as DNA, the CDR3 is TGTGCCAGCAGCTTAGTCTCAGGGGGGAATGAGCAGTTCTTC.

J is TRBJ2-2 and V is TRBV25-1; D is perhaps TRBD2 (6 bases). CDR1 and CDR2 from the germline V gene are MGHDK and SYGVNS. The CDR3 spans 14 residues. Trimming took off 4 bases at V and 7 bases at J, with 13 bases between the two ends. As DNA, the CDR3 is TGTGCCAGCAGTGCCCTTGGGGAGGACGGGGAGCTGTTTTTT. Translated: CASSALGEDGELFF.

The V call is TRBV7-9, the J call TRBJ2-7; D unresolved. This CDR3 contains 15 residues. Germline CDR1 is SEHNR and CDR2 is FQNEAQ (reference sequence). Trimming cost V 5 bases and J 5 bases, with 19 bases left between them. DNA of the CDR3: TGTGCCAGCAGCCCGCAAGCAAATCTTTTCCACGAGCAGTACTTC. Amino acid sequence: CASSPQANLFHEQYF.

The chain links TRBV29-1 to TRBJ2-7, with 8 bases fitting TRBD1. CDR3 length equals 14 residues. From germline, CDR1 is SQVTM and CDR2 ANQGSEA. Trimming took 7 bases from V and 2 from J; bases not matched to a gene: 10. CDR3 amino acids: CSAGGPGQAYEQYF. Written as DNA, the CDR3 is TGCAGCGCAGGGGGACCGGGACAGGCCTACGAGCAGTACTTC.

This clone was counted a single time. The chain carries TRBV27 and TRBJ2-1, with unresolved D. Trimming took 5 bases from V and 8 from J, leaving 13 bases between them. Germline values: CDR1 MNHEY, CDR2 SMNVEV (reference sequence). The CDR3 runs 13 residues. The CDR3 nucleotides read TGTGCCAGCAGTACCTTGCTCCTGCATGAGCAGTTCTTC. It is translated as CASSTLLLHEQFF.

Concerning this clone: This sample also contains other DNA sequences that code for the same CDR3. This chain uses TRBV6-5 with TRBJ1-1; unclear D gene. Trimming cost V 0 bases and J 0 bases, with 2 bases left between them. The CDR3 contains 13 residues. The germline gives CDR1 MNHEY, CDR2 SVGAGI. The CDR3 spells CASSYSMNTEAFF. DNA of the CDR3: TGTGCCAGCAGTTACTCGATGAACACTGAAGCTTTCTTT.

This chain uses TRBV9 with TRBJ1-2; D may be TRBD1 (6 bases). CDR3 length equals 15 residues. Germline assignment: CDR1 SGDLS and CDR2 YYNGEE. V lost 3 bases to trimming and J lost 6 bases, with 18 bases between them. CDR3 nucleotides: TGTGCCAGCAGCGCCCCTCAGGGTGGGGGCCATGGCTACACCTTC. This encodes CASSAPQGGGHGYTF.

This clone was found a few times. The chain couples TRBV6-1 to TRBJ2-1, with 7 bases matching TRBD2. CDR3 size: 18 residues. J lost 3 bases, V lost 4 bases, and 15 bases had no gene match. The germline V gene encodes CDR1 MNHNS and CDR2 SASEGT. The CDR3 DNA reads as TGTGCCAGCAGTGGAGAACTACGGGAGGCTCTCAACTACAATGAGCAGTTCTTC. Translated: CASSGELREALNYNEQFF.